This entry describes one T cell receptor (beta chain). Next came a second PCR, run for about 7 to 11 cycles, which used a sample-barcoded 5' primer along with a J-beta primer mix. TCRdb processed the 5' RACE reads anew with MiXCR; each CDR3 protein has one entry. This table holds over 1,500,000 distinct CDR3 sequences, approximately 40% found once. This entry comes from a study of blood T cells in healthy people across ages. Each of the donors had 8 to 10 milliliters of peripheral blood drawn into EDTA-treated Vacutainer tubes. V dropped 5 bases and J dropped 1 base, with 14 bases sitting between them. Germline CDR1 SEHNR, CDR2 FQNEAQ (reference sequence). The CDR3 spans 15 residues.

V is TRBV7-9 and J is TRBJ1-2; D is perhaps TRBD1 (6 bases). Sequencing used blood. The receptor comes from a human donor in good health. In DNA form, the CDR3 reads TGTGCCAGCAGCACTGGACAGCTAGTTAACTATGGCTACACCTTC. Protein sequence: CASSTGQLVNYGYTF.